These T cell receptor beta chains were read from a single sample in a study of blood T cell repertoires in COVID-19. Measured with immunoSEQ multiplex PCR; TCRdb has only the in-frame clones, and not every one. The data hold roughly 100,000 clones, with around 74% observed a single time. Sequencing was performed on peripheral blood. The receptors derive from a woman between 65 and 79 years old with acute or convalescent COVID-19. Both conserved end residues are part of each CDR3.

V gene: TRBV27
J gene: TRBJ2-2
CDR3 protein: CASSRGLAGVNTGELFF

V gene: TRBV12-3/TRBV12-4
J gene: TRBJ1-6
CDR3 protein: CASTAGRESRLHF

V gene: TRBV6-5
J gene: TRBJ1-6
CDR3 protein: CASMQADYNSPLHF

V gene: TRBV7-2
J gene: TRBJ2-5
CDR3 protein: CASSLGPMTSGQETQYF

V gene: TRBV9
J gene: TRBJ1-1
CDR3 protein: CASSVIERRQISSMNTEAFF

V gene: TRBV6-5
J gene: TRBJ1-1
CDR3 protein: CASSPRVTEAFF

V gene: TRBV2
J gene: TRBJ2-2
CDR3 protein: CASSVEHFAAGELFF

V gene: TRBV11-3
J gene: TRBJ2-5
CDR3 protein: CASTRDTRAETQYF

V gene: TRBV6-4
J gene: TRBJ2-1
CDR3 protein: CASSEGTGGGEQFF

V gene: TRBV11-3
J gene: TRBJ2-3
CDR3 protein: CASSLSSGGSTDTQYF

V gene: TRBV19
J gene: TRBJ1-5
CDR3 protein: CASTRQGYQPQHF

V gene: TRBV5-5
J gene: TRBJ1-1
CDR3 protein: CASSIRTGEHTEAFF

V gene: TRBV9
J gene: TRBJ2-3
CDR3 protein: CASSVETSGPTDTQYF

V gene: TRBV6-5
J gene: TRBJ1-2
CDR3 protein: CASSYDGHGGYGYTF

V gene: TRBV4-1
J gene: TRBJ1-1
CDR3 protein: CASSRVSTGNTEAFF

V gene: TRBV28
J gene: TRBJ1-4
CDR3 protein: CASRLTNEKLFF

V gene: TRBV6-6
J gene: TRBJ2-1
CDR3 protein: CASSPTSGGAYNEQFF

V gene: TRBV12-3/TRBV12-4
J gene: TRBJ1-1
CDR3 protein: CASSTGLGGAFF